What follows is one T cell receptor beta chain and its context. Its cognate antigen is unknown. A 5'RACE template-switching step, the method used to make TCR cDNA, added a universal primer site and UMIs. TCRdb redid the calling of the 5' RACE reads with MiXCR, one entry per CDR3 protein. The sample includes hundreds of thousands of distinct CDR3 sequences, about 15% seen only once; the top ten take roughly a sixth. There are 16 residues in the CDR3. J gave up 6 bases and V 5 bases, and 14 bases lay outside the gene matches. The sample comes from a study of T cells after yellow fever vaccination. Background on the study: Preparation of the low-cell-number fractions used SMART-Seq v4 Ultra Low Input. Study-wide results and caveats: There was a possibility that FACS-sorted repertoires contained abundant clonotypes contaminating from the bulk population. Most primary-vaccination clones reappeared after the booster (more than 95% CD4, 75% to 90% CD8).

This clonotype was sampled from a man aged 18 to 30 who received the YFV17D yellow fever vaccine. Material: PBMCs, obtained 4 to 5 days after the first yellow fever vaccination. The chain has TRBV12-3 or TRBV12-4 and TRBJ1-1; 8 bases line up with TRBD1. The CDR3 sequence is CASSSRLQGGYAEAFF. In nucleotides, the CDR3 is TGTGCCAGCAGTAGCCGCTTACAGGGGGGATACGCTGAAGCTTTCTTT.